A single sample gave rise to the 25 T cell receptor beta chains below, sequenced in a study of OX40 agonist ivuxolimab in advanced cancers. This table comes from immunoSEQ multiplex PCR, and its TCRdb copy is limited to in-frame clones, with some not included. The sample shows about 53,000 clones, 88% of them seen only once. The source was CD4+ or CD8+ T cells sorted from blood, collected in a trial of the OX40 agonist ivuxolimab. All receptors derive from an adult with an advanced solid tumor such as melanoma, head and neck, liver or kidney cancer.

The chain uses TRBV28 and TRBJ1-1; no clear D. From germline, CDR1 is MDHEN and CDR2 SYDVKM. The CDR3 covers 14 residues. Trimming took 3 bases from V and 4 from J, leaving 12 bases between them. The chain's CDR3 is CASSFGPTSTEAFF. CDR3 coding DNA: TGTGCCAGCAGTTTCGGCCCTACGAGCACTGAAGCTTTCTTT.

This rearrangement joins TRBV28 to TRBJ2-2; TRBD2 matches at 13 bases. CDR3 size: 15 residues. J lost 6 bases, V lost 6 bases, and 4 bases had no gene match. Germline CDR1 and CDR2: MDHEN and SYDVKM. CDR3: CASRGTSGISGELFF. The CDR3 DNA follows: TGTGCCAGCAGAGGGACTAGCGGGATCTCCGGGGAGCTGTTTTTT.

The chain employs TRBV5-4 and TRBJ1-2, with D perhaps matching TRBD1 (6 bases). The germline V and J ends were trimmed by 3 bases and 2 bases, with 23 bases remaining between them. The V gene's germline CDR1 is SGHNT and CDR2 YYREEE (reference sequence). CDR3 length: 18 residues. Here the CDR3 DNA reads TGTGCCAGCAGCTCTAGGGGCCCTGACAGGATGCGAAACTATGGCTACACCTTC. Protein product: CASSSRGPDRMRNYGYTF. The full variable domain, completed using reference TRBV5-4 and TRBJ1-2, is ETGVTQSPTHLIKTRGQQVTLRCSSQSGHNTVSWYQQALGQGPQFIFQYYREEENGRGNFPPRFSGLQFPNYSSELNVNALELDDSALYLCASSSRGPDRMRNYGYTFGSGTRLTVV.

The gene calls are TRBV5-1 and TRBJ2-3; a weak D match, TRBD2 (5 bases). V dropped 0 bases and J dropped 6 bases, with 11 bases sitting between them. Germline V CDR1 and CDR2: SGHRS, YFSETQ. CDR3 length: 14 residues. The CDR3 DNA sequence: TGCGCCAGCAGCTTGGAAGGGAGAGGGGATACGCAGTATTTT. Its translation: CASSLEGRGDTQYF.

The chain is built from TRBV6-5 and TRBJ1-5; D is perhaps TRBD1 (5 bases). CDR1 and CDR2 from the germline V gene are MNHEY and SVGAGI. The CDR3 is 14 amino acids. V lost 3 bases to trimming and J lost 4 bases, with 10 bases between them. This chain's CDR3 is CASSYGGLNQPQHF. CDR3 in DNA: TGTGCCAGCAGTTATGGGGGATTGAATCAGCCCCAGCATTTT.

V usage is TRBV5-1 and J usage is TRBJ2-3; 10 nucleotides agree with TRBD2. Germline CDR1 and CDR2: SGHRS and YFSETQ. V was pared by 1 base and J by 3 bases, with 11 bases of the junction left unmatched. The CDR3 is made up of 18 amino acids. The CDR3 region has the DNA TGCGCCAGCAGCTTGCGAAGCGGGAGGGCCATGGGTACAGATACGCAGTATTTT. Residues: CASSLRSGRAMGTDTQYF.

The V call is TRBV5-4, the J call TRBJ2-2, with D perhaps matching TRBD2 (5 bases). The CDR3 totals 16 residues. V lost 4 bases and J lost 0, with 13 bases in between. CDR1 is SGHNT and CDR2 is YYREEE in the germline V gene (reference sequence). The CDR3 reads CASSNPVEANTGELFF. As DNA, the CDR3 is TGTGCCAGCAGCAACCCCGTGGAGGCGAACACCGGGGAGCTGTTTTTT.

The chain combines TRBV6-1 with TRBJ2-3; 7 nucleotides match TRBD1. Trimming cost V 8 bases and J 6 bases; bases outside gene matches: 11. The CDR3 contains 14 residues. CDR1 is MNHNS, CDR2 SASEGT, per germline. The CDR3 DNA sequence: TGTGCCAGCGGAGACAGGGAAGGTCTTGATACGCAGTATTTT. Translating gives CASGDREGLDTQYF.

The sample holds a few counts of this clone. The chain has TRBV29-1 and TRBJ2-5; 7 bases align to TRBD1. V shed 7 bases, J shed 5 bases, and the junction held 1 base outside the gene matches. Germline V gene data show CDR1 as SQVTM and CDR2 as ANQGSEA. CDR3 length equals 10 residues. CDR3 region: CSARGETQYF. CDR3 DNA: TGCAGCGCCAGGGGGGAGACCCAGTACTTC.

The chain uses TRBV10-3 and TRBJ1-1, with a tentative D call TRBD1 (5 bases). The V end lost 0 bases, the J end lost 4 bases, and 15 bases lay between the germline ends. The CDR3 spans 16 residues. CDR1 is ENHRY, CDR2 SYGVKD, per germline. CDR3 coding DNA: TGTGCCATCAGTGAGTCAGGGGCGGTAGCGGGCACTGAAGCTTTCTTT. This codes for CAISESGAVAGTEAFF.

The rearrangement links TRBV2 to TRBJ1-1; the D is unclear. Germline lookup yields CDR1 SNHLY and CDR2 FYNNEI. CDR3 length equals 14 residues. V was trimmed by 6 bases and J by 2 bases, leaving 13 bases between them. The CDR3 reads CASSPSSINTEAFF. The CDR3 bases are TGTGCCAGCAGCCCGTCCAGCATAAACACTGAAGCTTTCTTT. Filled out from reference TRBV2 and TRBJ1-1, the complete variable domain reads EPEVTQTPSHQVTQMGQEVILRCVPISNHLYFYWYRQILGQKVEFLVSFYNNEISEKSEIFDDQFSVERPDGSNFTLKIRSTKLEDSAMYFCASSPSSINTEAFFGQGTRLTVV.

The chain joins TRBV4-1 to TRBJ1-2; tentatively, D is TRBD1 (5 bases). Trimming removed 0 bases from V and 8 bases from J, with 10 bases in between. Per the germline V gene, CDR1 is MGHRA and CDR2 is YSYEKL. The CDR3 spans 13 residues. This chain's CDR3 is CASSQDRVGGYTF. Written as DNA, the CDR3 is TGCGCCAGCAGCCAAGACAGGGTAGGAGGCTACACCTTC.

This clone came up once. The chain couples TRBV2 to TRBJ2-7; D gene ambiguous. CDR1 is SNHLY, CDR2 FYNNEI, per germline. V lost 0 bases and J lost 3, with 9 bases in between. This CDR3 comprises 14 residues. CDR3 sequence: CASSEAPGHYEQYF. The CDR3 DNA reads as TGTGCCAGCAGTGAAGCCCCGGGCCACTACGAGCAGTACTTC.

CDR3 bases: TGTGCCAGCAGCTTAGATACGAGGGAGAGAGAAGAGACCCAGTACTTC. It encodes CASSLDTREREETQYF. V gene TRBV11-3 combines with J gene TRBJ2-5; tentatively, D is TRBD2 (5 bases). V was pared by 0 bases and J by 3 bases, with 14 bases between. CDR3 size: 16 residues. Looked up from germline, CDR1 is SGHNT and CDR2 is YENEEA.

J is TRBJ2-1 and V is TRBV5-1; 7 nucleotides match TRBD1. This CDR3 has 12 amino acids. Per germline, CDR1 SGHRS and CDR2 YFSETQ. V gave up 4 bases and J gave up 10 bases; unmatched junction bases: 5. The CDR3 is CASSPGTAEQFF. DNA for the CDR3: TGCGCCAGCAGCCCTGGGACAGCCGAGCAGTTCTTC.

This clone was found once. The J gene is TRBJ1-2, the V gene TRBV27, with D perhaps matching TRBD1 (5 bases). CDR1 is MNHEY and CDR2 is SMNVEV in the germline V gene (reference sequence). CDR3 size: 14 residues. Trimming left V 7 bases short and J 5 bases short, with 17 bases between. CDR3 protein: CASKRLNRQYGYTF. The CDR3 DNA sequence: TGTGCCAGCAAACGCCTGAACCGACAGTATGGCTACACCTTC.

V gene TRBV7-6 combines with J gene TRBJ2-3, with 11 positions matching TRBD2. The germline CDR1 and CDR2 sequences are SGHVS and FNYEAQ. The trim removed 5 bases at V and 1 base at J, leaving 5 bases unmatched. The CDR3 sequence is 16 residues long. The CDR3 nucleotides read TGTGCCAGCAGCCTGACTAGCGGGGCTGGCACAGATACGCAGTATTTT. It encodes CASSLTSGAGTDTQYF.

The CDR3 DNA reads TGTGCCAGCAGTGAAGAGGTGAACACCGGGGAGCTGTTTTTT. It codes for CASSEEVNTGELFF. This chain links TRBV2 with TRBJ2-2; D uncertain. The CDR3 runs 14 residues. CDR1 and CDR2 (germline): SNHLY, FYNNEI. The V end was cut by 1 base, the J end by 1 base, with 4 bases between. Full variable domain (remainder filled in from reference TRBV2 and TRBJ2-2): EPEVTQTPSHQVTQMGQEVILRCVPISNHLYFYWYRQILGQKVEFLVSFYNNEISEKSEIFDDQFSVERPDGSNFTLKIRSTKLEDSAMYFCASSEEVNTGELFFGEGSRLTVL.

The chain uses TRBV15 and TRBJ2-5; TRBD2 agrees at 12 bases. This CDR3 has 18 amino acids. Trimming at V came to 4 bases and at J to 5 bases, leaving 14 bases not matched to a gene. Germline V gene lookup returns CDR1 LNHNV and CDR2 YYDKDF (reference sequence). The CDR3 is CATSKELLTSGRWETQYF. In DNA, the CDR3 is TGTGCCACCAGCAAAGAACTGCTTACTAGCGGGAGGTGGGAGACCCAGTACTTC.

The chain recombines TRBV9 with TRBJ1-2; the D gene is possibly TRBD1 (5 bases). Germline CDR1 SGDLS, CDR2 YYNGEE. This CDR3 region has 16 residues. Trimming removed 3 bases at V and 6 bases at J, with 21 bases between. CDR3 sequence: CASSAKVGQIQDGYTF. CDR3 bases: TGTGCCAGCAGCGCAAAGGTGGGGCAGATCCAAGATGGCTACACCTTC.

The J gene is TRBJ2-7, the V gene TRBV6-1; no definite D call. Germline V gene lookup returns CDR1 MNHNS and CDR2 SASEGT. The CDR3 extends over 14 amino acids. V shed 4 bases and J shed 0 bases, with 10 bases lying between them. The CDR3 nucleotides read TGTGCCAGCAGTGCTTACGGCAGCTCCTACGAGCAGTACTTC. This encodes CASSAYGSSYEQYF.

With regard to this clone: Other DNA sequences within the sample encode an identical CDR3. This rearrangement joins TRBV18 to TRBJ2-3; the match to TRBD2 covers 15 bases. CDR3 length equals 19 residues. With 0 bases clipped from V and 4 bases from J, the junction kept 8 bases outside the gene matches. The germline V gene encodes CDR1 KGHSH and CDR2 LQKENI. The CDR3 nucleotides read TGTGCCAGCTCACCACCGGGACTAGCGGGAGGCAGCGAACCAGATACGCAGTATTTT. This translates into CASSPPGLAGGSEPDTQYF. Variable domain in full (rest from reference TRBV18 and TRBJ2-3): NAGVMQNPRHLVRRRGQEARLRCSPMKGHSHVYWYRQLPEEGLKFMVYLQKENIIDESGMPKERFSAEFPKEGPSILRIQQVVRGDSAAYFCASSPPGLAGGSEPDTQYFGPGTRLTVL.

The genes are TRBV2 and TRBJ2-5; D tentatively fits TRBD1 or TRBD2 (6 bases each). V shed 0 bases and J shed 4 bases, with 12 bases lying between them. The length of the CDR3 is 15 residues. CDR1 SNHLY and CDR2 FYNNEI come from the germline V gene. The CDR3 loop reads CASSEAWGAGETQYF. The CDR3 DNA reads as TGTGCCAGCAGTGAAGCGTGGGGGGCGGGAGAGACCCAGTACTTC.

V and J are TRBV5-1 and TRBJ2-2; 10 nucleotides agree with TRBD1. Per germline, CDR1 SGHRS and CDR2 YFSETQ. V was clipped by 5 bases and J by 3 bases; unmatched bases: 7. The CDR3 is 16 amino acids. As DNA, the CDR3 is TGCGCCAGCAGACGAGAAGGGACAGGGGACACCGGGGAGCTGTTTTTT. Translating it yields CASRREGTGDTGELFF.

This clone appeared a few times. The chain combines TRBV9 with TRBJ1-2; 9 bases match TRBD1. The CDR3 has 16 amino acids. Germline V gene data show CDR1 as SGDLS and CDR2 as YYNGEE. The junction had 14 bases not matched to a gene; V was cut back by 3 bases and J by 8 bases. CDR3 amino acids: CASSGHRGRVPDGYTF. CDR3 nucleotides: TGTGCCAGCAGCGGACACAGGGGGCGAGTTCCGGACGGCTACACCTTC.